This TCR beta chain emerged from a study of shared clonotypes between healthy human individuals. Study results and limitations: Lower generation probabilities were found for non-shared clonotypes than for those shared by all four donors. Genetic and exposure-history diversity was limited by the small donor number. Memory subsets generally showed smaller estimated richness than naive subsets did.

This clone was seen just once. Antigen: not known. The assay ran at deep level. Method: immunoSEQ multiplex PCR; TCRdb's copy keeps in-frame clones and lacks some. The repertoire consists of over a million clones, with roughly 96% occurring once and the leading ten covering 1% to 1.5%. Trimming pared 4 bases from V and 1 base from J, leaving 7 bases between. Germline CDR1 is SNHLY and CDR2 is FYNNEI. The CDR3 has 13 amino acids. This sequence originates from a man aged 25-45 years in good health. The V gene is TRBV2, the J gene TRBJ1-1; D call uncertain. Sequenced material: naive CD4+ T cells sorted from blood. Subset described: CD45RA+ positively selected. The CDR3 loop reads CASSGEKNTEAFF. CDR3 nucleotides: TGTGCCAGCAGTGGAGAGAAGAACACTGAAGCTTTCTTT.